These 8 T cell receptor beta chains originate from one sample sequenced in a study of blood T cell repertoires in COVID-19. Only in-frame clones appear in the TCRdb table, and some are missing; sequencing was by immunoSEQ multiplex PCR. This sample has about 62,000 clones, with 86% found just once. Sample: peripheral blood. The source of these receptors is a woman older than 75 with acute or convalescent COVID-19.

The rearrangement links TRBV28 to TRBJ2-7, with TRBD1 matching over 8 bases. CDR1 MDHEN and CDR2 SYDVKM come from the germline V gene. V dropped 3 bases and J dropped 1; count of bases not matched to a gene: 5. CDR3 length: 15 residues. As DNA, the CDR3 is TGTGCCAGCAGTTTCACCGGGACAGGTTCCTACGAGCAGTACTTC. Amino acid sequence: CASSFTGTGSYEQYF. The complete variable domain, with remaining parts taken from reference TRBV28 and TRBJ2-7, reads DVKVTQSSRYLVKRTGEKVFLECVQDMDHENMFWYRQDPGLGLRLIYFSYDVKMKEKGDIPEGYSVSREKKERFSLILESASTNQTSMYLCASSFTGTGSYEQYFGPGTRLTVT.

A word on this clone: At one boundary the junction diverges from the germline segment, which might be a read error. The V gene is TRBV5-6, the J gene TRBJ2-7; D is possibly TRBD1 (6 bases). CDR1 and CDR2 from the germline V gene are SGHDT and YYEEEE. The CDR3 is 8 residues long. The CDR3 nucleotides are TGTGCCGCCCACACAGGGAGCTTC. It codes for CAAHTGSF.

Regarding this clone: The junction departs from germline at one end; a sequencing error may be responsible. The chain combines TRBV7-3 with TRBJ2-3, with TRBD2 identical over 8 bases. The CDR3 runs 14 residues. CDR1 is SGHTA, CDR2 FQGTGA, per germline. The CDR3: CASSRAGESDTQYF. CDR3 coding DNA: TGTGCCAGCAGCCGAGCGGGAGAGAGCGATACCCAGTATTTT.

This chain uses TRBV5-1 with TRBJ1-1, with D possibly being TRBD1 (6 bases). The V gene lost 3 bases and the J gene lost 4 bases, with 13 bases spanning the gap. The length of the CDR3 is 14 residues. Germline V gives CDR1 SGHRS, CDR2 YFSETQ. The CDR3 reads CASSSVGGPTEAFF. CDR3 sequence (DNA): TGCGCCAGCAGCTCCGTGGGGGGGCCCACTGAAGCTTTCTTT.

The genes are TRBV18 and TRBJ2-7; D is ambiguous. The germline V and J ends were trimmed by 0 bases and 2 bases, with 8 bases remaining between them. The CDR3 is 14 amino acids. CDR1 and CDR2 from the germline V gene are KGHSH and LQKENI. The CDR3 is CASSPPVETYEQYF. The CDR3 DNA reads TGTGCCAGCTCACCACCGGTGGAGACCTACGAGCAGTACTTC. The whole variable domain, remainder taken from reference TRBV18 and TRBJ2-7, is NAGVMQNPRHLVRRRGQEARLRCSPMKGHSHVYWYRQLPEEGLKFMVYLQKENIIDESGMPKERFSAEFPKEGPSILRIQQVVRGDSAAYFCASSPPVETYEQYFGPGTRLTVT.

The rearrangement uses TRBV18 and TRBJ2-7; 8 bases align to TRBD1. After removal of 1 base from V and 4 bases from J, the junction contained 6 bases not matched to a gene. The CDR3 is 15 amino acids. Germline CDR1 KGHSH, CDR2 LQKENI. The CDR3 region is CASSPLTGAVYEQYF. The DNA of the CDR3 is TGTGCCAGCTCACCACTGACAGGGGCTGTATACGAGCAGTACTTC.

The chain joins TRBV28 to TRBJ2-6; 8 bases fit TRBD1. Germline V gene sequence: CDR1 MDHEN, CDR2 SYDVKM. The trim removed 4 bases at V and 0 bases at J, leaving 8 bases unmatched. This CDR3 region has 18 residues. CDR3 DNA sequence: TGTGCCAGCAGTTCGCCGGGACAGGTGTCCTCTGGGGCCAACGTCCTGACTTTC. As protein: CASSSPGQVSSGANVLTF.

V usage is TRBV5-1 and J usage is TRBJ1-1, with D possibly matching TRBD1 (6 bases). The germline V and J ends were trimmed by 0 bases and 1 base, with 16 bases remaining between them. Germline V gene lookup returns CDR1 SGHRS and CDR2 YFSETQ. The CDR3 sequence is 17 residues long. The CDR3 loop reads CASSLAPGAGGNTEAFF. DNA of the CDR3: TGCGCCAGCAGCTTGGCTCCAGGGGCTGGGGGGAACACTGAAGCTTTCTTT.